The text below deals with one T cell receptor beta chain. Its matching antigen is unknown. TCRdb re-analysed the 5' RACE reads in MiXCR, keeping a single row per CDR3 protein. The sample lists 200,000 to 300,000 distinct CDR3 sequences; roughly 13% were seen once. The sample originates from a study of identical twins. Findings and limits, study-wide: Memory repertoires lacked the insertion deficit that abundant cord blood beta clonotypes showed.

Germline trimming cut 0 bases from V and 7 bases from J; bases unmatched to any gene: 5. Germline V CDR1 and CDR2: DFQATT, SNEGSKA (reference sequence). The CDR3 has 13 residues. These records were also assigned to another study, of yellow fever vaccine responses in identical twins. This second study says: Twin vaccine T cell responses reportedly seemed partly convergent, partly personalized.

This rearrangement joins TRBV20-1 to TRBJ2-7; the match to TRBD1 covers 8 bases. The sequence derives from a woman younger than 35 in good health. The sequenced material came from memory (CD45RO+) T cells sorted from blood. In nucleotides, the CDR3 is TGCAGTGCTAGAGATCCCCGGGACAGGGAGCAGTACTTC. This codes for CSARDPRDREQYF.